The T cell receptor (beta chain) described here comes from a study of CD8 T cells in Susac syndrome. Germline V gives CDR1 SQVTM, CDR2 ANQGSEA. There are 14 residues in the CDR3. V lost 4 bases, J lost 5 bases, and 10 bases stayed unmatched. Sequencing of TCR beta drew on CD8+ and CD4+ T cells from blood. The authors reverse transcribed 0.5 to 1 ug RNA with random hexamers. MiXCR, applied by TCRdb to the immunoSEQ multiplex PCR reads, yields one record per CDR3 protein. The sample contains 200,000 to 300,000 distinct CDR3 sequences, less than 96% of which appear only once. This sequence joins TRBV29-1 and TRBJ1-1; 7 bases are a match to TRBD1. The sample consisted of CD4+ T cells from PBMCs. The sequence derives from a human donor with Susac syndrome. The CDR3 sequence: CSVAFVTGRTEAFF. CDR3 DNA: TGCAGCGTTGCTTTTGTGACAGGGCGGACTGAAGCTTTCTTT.